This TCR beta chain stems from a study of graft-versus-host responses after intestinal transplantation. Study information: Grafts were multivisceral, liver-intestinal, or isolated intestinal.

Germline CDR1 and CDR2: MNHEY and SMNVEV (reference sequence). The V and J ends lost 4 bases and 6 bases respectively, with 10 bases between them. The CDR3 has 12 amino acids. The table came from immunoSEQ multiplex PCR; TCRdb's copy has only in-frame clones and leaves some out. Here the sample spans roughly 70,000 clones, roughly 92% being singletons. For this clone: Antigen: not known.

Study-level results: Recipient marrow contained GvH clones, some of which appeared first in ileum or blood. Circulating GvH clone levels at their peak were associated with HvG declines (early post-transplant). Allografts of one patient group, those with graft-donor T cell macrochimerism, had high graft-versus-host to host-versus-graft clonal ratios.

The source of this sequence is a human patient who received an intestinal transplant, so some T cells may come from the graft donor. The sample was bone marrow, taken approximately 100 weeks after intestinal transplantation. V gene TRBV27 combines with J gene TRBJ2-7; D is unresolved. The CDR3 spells CASSSGGLEQYF. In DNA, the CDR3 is TGTGCCAGCAGTTCGGGTGGCCTCGAGCAGTACTTC.